Below, 13 T cell receptor beta chains from the same sample are listed, as sequenced in a study of T cell responses to AZD1222 COVID-19 vaccine. TCRdb keeps only in-frame clones here, not all; method: immunoSEQ multiplex PCR. The table records some 140,000 clones, roughly 90% of them present only once. The specimen was peripheral blood, collected on day 0 of AZD1222 vaccination. The source is an adult in good health.

The chain employs TRBV7-2 and TRBJ2-2; D remains unclear. The CDR3 is 16 residues long. V lost 2 bases and J 4 bases, leaving 14 bases between the germline ends. Germline CDR1 SGHTA, CDR2 FQGNSA. The CDR3 DNA follows: TGTGCCAGCAGCTTAATGCGGAGCCAAATCACCGGGGAGCTGTTTTTT. This codes for CASSLMRSQITGELFF.

This clone has a single count. The CDR3 bases are TGTGCCAGCAGACCCGGACTAGCGAACACCGGGGAGCTGTTTTTT. Its translation: CASRPGLANTGELFF. The gene calls are TRBV3-1 (or the pseudogene TRBV3-2) and TRBJ2-2, with TRBD2 identical over 7 bases. CDR1 and CDR2 from the germline V gene are LGHDT and YNNKEL (reference sequence). This CDR3 has 15 amino acids. V lost 6 bases to trimming and J lost 0 bases; unmatched junction nucleotides: 4.

This clone was seen just once. The chain is built from TRBV14 and TRBJ2-1; D not resolved. CDR3 size: 16 residues. Germline assignment: CDR1 SGHDN and CDR2 FVKESK. Trimming left V 0 bases short and J 2 bases short, with 11 bases between. As DNA, the CDR3 is TGTGCCAGCAGCCAAGATCCGCTCGCCGCCTACAATGAGCAGTTCTTC. Protein product: CASSQDPLAAYNEQFF. The complete variable domain, with remaining parts taken from reference TRBV14 and TRBJ2-1, reads EAGVTQFPSHSVIEKGQTVTLRCDPISGHDNLYWYRRVMGKEIKFLLHFVKESKQDESGMPNNRFLAERTGGTYSTLKVQPAELEDSGVYFCASSQDPLAAYNEQFFGPGTRLTVL.

The rearrangement uses TRBV12-3 or TRBV12-4 and TRBJ2-2; D is unclear. The CDR3 contains 10 residues. V lost 7 bases to trimming and J lost 7 bases, with 4 bases between them. The DNA of the CDR3 is TGTGCCAGCACAGGCGGGGAGCTGTTTTTT. It translates to CASTGGELFF.

This chain uses TRBV18 with TRBJ1-6, with 7 bases matching TRBD1. CDR1 KGHSH and CDR2 LQKENI come from the germline V gene. The CDR3 contains 15 residues. The ends lost 3 bases at V and 8 bases at J; junction bases unmatched: 7. The DNA of the CDR3 is TGTGCCAGCTCACCCGTTTACAGGGGCGATTCACCCCTCCACTTT. It specifies CASSPVYRGDSPLHF.

The V gene is TRBV30, the J gene TRBJ1-5; D may be TRBD1 (5 bases). Trimming removed 4 bases at V and 3 bases at J, with 10 bases between. The germline CDR1 and CDR2 sequences are GTSNPN and SVGIG (reference sequence). CDR3 size: 13 residues. CDR3 sequence (DNA): TGTGCCTGGACAGGGATGCACAATCAGCCCCAGCATTTT. As protein: CAWTGMHNQPQHF.

The gene calls are TRBV25-1 and TRBJ2-6, with a tentative D call TRBD2 (6 bases). Germline CDR1 is MGHDK and CDR2 is SYGVNS. The ends were cut back, 2 bases at V and 5 bases at J, with 13 bases in the middle. CDR3 size: 16 residues. CDR3 coding DNA: TGTGCCAGCAGTGAAACGGACGGGGGTAGGGCCAACGTCCTGACTTTC. This codes for CASSETDGGRANVLTF.

The chain joins TRBV7-3 to TRBJ1-2, with D maybe TRBD1 (6 bases). Germline V gene sequence: CDR1 SGHTA, CDR2 FQGTGA. The V end was cut by 5 bases, the J end by 5 bases, with 15 bases between. This CDR3 has 14 amino acids. The CDR3 is CASSPDSTPYGYTF. Here the CDR3 DNA reads TGTGCCAGCAGCCCGGACAGTACCCCTTATGGCTACACCTTC.

The chain combines TRBV6-5 with TRBJ1-1, with a weak D call TRBD1 (6 bases). The CDR3 contains 12 residues. Germline CDR1 MNHEY, CDR2 SVGAGI. V lost 8 bases, J lost 6 bases, and 13 bases lay in between. CDR3 bases: TGTGCCAGCCAAAGGGGGGGATCTGAAGCTTTCTTT. This sequence encodes CASQRGGSEAFF.

The rearrangement links TRBV18 to TRBJ2-2, with 9 bases identical to TRBD2. This CDR3 has 16 residues. Germline CDR1 is KGHSH and CDR2 is LQKENI. V was clipped by 2 bases and J by 5 bases; unmatched bases: 6. The CDR3 nucleotides read TGTGCCAGCTCACCAAGCGGGGGGCAACGAACCGGGGAGCTGTTTTTT. This codes for CASSPSGGQRTGELFF. Supplemented by reference TRBV18 and TRBJ2-2, the full variable domain reads NAGVMQNPRHLVRRRGQEARLRCSPMKGHSHVYWYRQLPEEGLKFMVYLQKENIIDESGMPKERFSAEFPKEGPSILRIQQVVRGDSAAYFCASSPSGGQRTGELFFGEGSRLTVL.

The chain recombines TRBV6-1 with TRBJ1-2; D unclear. CDR3 length: 12 amino acids. V lost 3 bases and J lost 8, with 10 bases in between. Looked up from germline, CDR1 is MNHNS and CDR2 is SASEGT. Here the CDR3 reads CASSDRRKGYTF. The CDR3 DNA sequence: TGTGCCAGCAGTGACCGACGGAAGGGCTACACCTTC.

The chain joins TRBV6-5 to TRBJ1-3; D not certain. The CDR3 spans 14 residues. Trimming pared 5 bases from V and 0 bases from J, leaving 8 bases between. CDR1 and CDR2 (germline): MNHEY, SVGAGI. The CDR3 sequence: CASSPMSSGNTIYF. The CDR3 DNA follows: TGTGCCAGCAGTCCCATGAGCTCTGGAAACACCATATATTTT.

The chain has TRBV4-2 and TRBJ1-1; 7 nucleotides align to TRBD1. The trim removed 1 base at V and 0 bases at J, leaving 8 bases unmatched. The germline gives CDR1 LGHNA, CDR2 YNFKEQ. The CDR3 length is 17 residues. The CDR3 spells CASSQVGGQKLNTEAFF. CDR3 coding DNA: TGTGCCAGCAGCCAAGTAGGGGGCCAGAAACTGAACACTGAAGCTTTCTTT.